One sample yielded the 13 T cell receptor beta chains listed below, sequenced in a study of blood T cell repertoires in COVID-19. TCRdb's copy holds only in-frame clones and misses some; the assay was immunoSEQ multiplex PCR. This table holds 200,000 to 250,000 clones, roughly 84% found once. Material for sequencing was peripheral blood. Receptor source: a young man with active or convalescent COVID-19.

V and J are TRBV28 and TRBJ1-2; a possible D gene is TRBD1 (5 bases). The CDR3 loop spans 15 amino acids. V gave up 4 bases and J gave up 8 bases, with 20 bases separating them. CDR1 and CDR2 (germline): MDHEN, SYDVKM. The CDR3: CASSSTWGPGGGYTF. As DNA, the CDR3 is TGTGCCAGCAGTTCCACGTGGGGACCCGGGGGGGGCTACACCTTC.

This clone was found once. This chain connects TRBV18 to TRBJ1-4; tentative D call: TRBD1 (6 bases). The germline V and J ends were trimmed by 2 bases and 7 bases, with 14 bases remaining between them. The CDR3 runs 15 residues. Germline loops: CDR1 KGHSH, CDR2 LQKENI. The CDR3 loop is CASSPGNRGGEKLFF. CDR3 in DNA: TGTGCCAGCTCACCAGGCAACCGAGGGGGTGAAAAACTGTTTTTT.

The chain recombines TRBV6-5 with TRBJ2-2; 8 bases agree with TRBD2. Unmatched junction bases numbered 6, after V lost 7 bases and J lost 5 bases. Germline V gives CDR1 MNHEY, CDR2 SVGAGI. CDR3 length: 14 amino acids. This chain's CDR3 is CASKGLGGTGELFF. The CDR3, as DNA: TGTGCCAGCAAGGGACTAGGGGGAACCGGGGAGCTGTTTTTT.

This clone was counted between two and nine times. The J gene is TRBJ1-6, the V gene TRBV10-3; 8 positions agree with TRBD1. The germline CDR1 and CDR2 sequences are ENHRY and SYGVKD. The CDR3 length is 15 residues. The trim removed 6 bases at V and 10 bases at J, leaving 11 bases unmatched. The CDR3 DNA follows: TGTGCCATCAGCAACCACGGACAGGGAGGCTCACCCCTCCACTTT. Translated, it gives CAISNHGQGGSPLHF.

The chain is built from TRBV28 and TRBJ1-5; TRBD1 agrees at 9 bases. This CDR3 contains 15 residues. CDR1 and CDR2 (germline): MDHEN, SYDVKM. Trimming removed 4 bases from V and 6 bases from J; junction bases left unmatched: 7. This CDR3 reads CASSSRDRVGQPQHF. CDR3 in DNA: TGTGCCAGCAGTTCAAGGGACAGGGTGGGTCAGCCCCAGCATTTT.

J is TRBJ1-6 and V is TRBV27, with TRBD1 as a possible D gene (5 bases). V was shortened by 8 bases and J by 6 bases, with 17 bases between the two germline ends. Looked up from germline, CDR1 is MNHEY and CDR2 is SMNVEV (reference sequence). The CDR3 spans 15 residues. CDR3 coding DNA: TGTGCCAGCGGCAGAGGCAGGGAATCTAATTCACCCCTCCACTTT. This codes for CASGRGRESNSPLHF.

The chain carries TRBV28 and TRBJ1-2; perhaps TRBD1 as D (5 bases). Trimming took off 3 bases at V and 5 bases at J, with 13 bases between the two ends. Germline CDR1 MDHEN, CDR2 SYDVKM. The CDR3 totals 14 residues. CDR3 coding DNA: TGTGCCAGCAGTTTGAAGGGGCGGTTGTATGGCTACACCTTC. Residues: CASSLKGRLYGYTF.

This clone has just one count. The chain recombines TRBV11-3 with TRBJ1-1, with D unclear. V lost 2 bases and J lost 5, with 12 bases in between. The CDR3 totals 14 residues. Germline loops: CDR1 SGHNT, CDR2 YENEEA. CDR3 protein: CASSLSVTVTEAFF. DNA for the CDR3: TGTGCCAGCAGCTTATCAGTTACCGTGACTGAAGCTTTCTTT.

The chain carries TRBV19 and TRBJ2-7, with a possible D match to TRBD1 (6 bases). Looked up from germline, CDR1 is LNHDA and CDR2 is SQIVND (reference sequence). This CDR3 is 11 amino acids long. V shed 8 bases and J shed 6 bases, with 11 bases lying between them. CDR3 in DNA: TGTGCCAGTTCAGGGGTGGGCGAGCAGTACTTC. Its translation is CASSGVGEQYF.

The chain links TRBV5-1 to TRBJ2-1; TRBD2 aligns across 9 bases. Germline V lookup: CDR1 SGHRS, CDR2 YFSETQ. This CDR3 spans 17 amino acids. V dropped 6 bases and J dropped 1; count of bases not matched to a gene: 11. CDR3 in DNA: TGCGCCAGCACCTGGGGCGGGAGGGCCGGGTCCTACAATGAGCAGTTCTTC. It encodes CASTWGGRAGSYNEQFF.

V gene TRBV5-1 combines with J gene TRBJ2-3, with TRBD1 as a possible D gene (6 bases). The germline CDR1 and CDR2 sequences are SGHRS and YFSETQ. The CDR3 runs to 15 residues. Trimming removed 0 bases at V and 2 bases at J, with 10 bases between. The CDR3 region is CASSLEWGPTDTQYF. DNA for the CDR3: TGCGCCAGCAGCTTGGAATGGGGGCCCACAGATACGCAGTATTTT.

This rearrangement joins TRBV30 to TRBJ2-7, with D perhaps matching TRBD2 (7 bases). V gave up 0 bases and J gave up 0 bases, with 12 bases separating them. Germline CDR1 reads GTSNPN; CDR2 reads SVGIG (reference sequence). The CDR3 is 15 residues long. DNA for the CDR3: TGTGCCTGGAGTGTGGCGGGGGCCTTCTCCTACGAGCAGTACTTC. Translating gives CAWSVAGAFSYEQYF. Full variable domain (remainder filled in from reference TRBV30 and TRBJ2-7): SQTIHQWPATLVQPVGSPLSLECTVEGTSNPNLYWYRQAAGRGLQLLFYSVGIGQISSEVPQNLSASRPQDRQFILSSKKLLLSDSGFYLCAWSVAGAFSYEQYFGPGTRLTVT.

The chain combines TRBV24-1 with TRBJ2-7, with a tentative D call TRBD2 (5 bases). The CDR3 runs to 15 residues. Germline-derived CDR1 and CDR2 are KGHDR and SFDVKD. V lost 2 bases and J lost 0, with 10 bases in between. CDR3 DNA: TGTGCCACCAGTGATTCTGCGGGCCTCTCCTACGAGCAGTACTTC. Its translation is CATSDSAGLSYEQYF.